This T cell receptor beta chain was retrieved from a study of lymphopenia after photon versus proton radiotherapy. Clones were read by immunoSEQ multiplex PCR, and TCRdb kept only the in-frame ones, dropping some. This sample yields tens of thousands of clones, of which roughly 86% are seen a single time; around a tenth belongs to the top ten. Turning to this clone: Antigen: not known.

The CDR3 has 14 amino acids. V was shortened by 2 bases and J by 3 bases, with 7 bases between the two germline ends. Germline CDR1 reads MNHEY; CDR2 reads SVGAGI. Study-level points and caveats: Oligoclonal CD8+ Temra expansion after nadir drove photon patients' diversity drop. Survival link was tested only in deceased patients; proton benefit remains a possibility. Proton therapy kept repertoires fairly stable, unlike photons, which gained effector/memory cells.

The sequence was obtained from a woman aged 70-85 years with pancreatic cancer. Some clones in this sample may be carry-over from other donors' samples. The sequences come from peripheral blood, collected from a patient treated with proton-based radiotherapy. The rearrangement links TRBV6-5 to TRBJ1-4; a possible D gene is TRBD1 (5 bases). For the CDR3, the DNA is TGTGCCAGCAGTTACGGGGGATCTAATGAAAAACTGTTTTTT. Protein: CASSYGGSNEKLFF.